This TCR beta chain derives from a study of Graves' ophthalmopathy and Graves' hyperthyroidism (dated by TCRdb to between 2017 and 2018). As for the study more broadly: Peripheral blood samples were taken at the time of initial diagnosis, before any treatment was given. A discovery set of 95 to 100 patients (roughly 41 ophthalmopathy, about 59 stable hyperthyroidism) was enrolled to explore V-J signatures distinguishing ophthalmopathy from hyperthyroidism. In total, over 130 blood samples were TCR-sequenced: around 42 ophthalmopathy, 80 or so hyperthyroidism and 17 hyperthyroidism-to-ophthalmopathy patients. The study used signatures of the TCR beta repertoire to tell Graves' ophthalmopathy apart from Graves' hyperthyroidism and to predict which patients would progress to ophthalmopathy. The independent validation cohort included some 19 hyperthyroidism patients plus 17 patients who later progressed from hyperthyroidism to ophthalmopathy. Following sample collection, hyperthyroidism patients were given methimazole at a starting dose of 30 mg daily, and ophthalmopathy patients were given high-dose intravenous methylprednisolone. T-cell repertoires of thyroid tissue and blood were compared in about 6 hyperthyroidism patients.

On the study overall, not on this receptor specifically: No statistical method was used to predetermine the sample size, and group allocation was not hidden from the investigators. Most of the expanded thyroid clonotypes with a frequency above 0.001 were also detected in blood, and it was suggested that the thyroid immune response may be reflected by blood repertoires. In validation, the model predicted ophthalmopathy progression with about 71% sensitivity and roughly 72% specificity; 12 predicted patients were CT-confirmed with GO in a median of around 6.5 months. The 13-signature model separated ophthalmopathy from stable hyperthyroidism with 85% to 90% sensitivity and 81.08% specificity in cross-validation, and 80%/75% in the test set.

This clonotype showed up just a few times. The antigen it binds to is not known. Per-base qualities were not stored, and no clone one base away is much larger. Ophthalmopathy patients were characterized by moderately to severely active disease, a Clinical Activity Score of at least 3, a NOSPECS grade of at least 4, and a disease duration under 3 months. Patients with other autoimmune diseases, uncontrolled infections, pregnancy or lactation were excluded. Clinical symptoms, serum thyroxine, TRAb, thyroid ultrasound and orbital computed tomography formed the basis of the diagnosis. Ficoll-Paque density gradient centrifugation was used to isolate PBMCs from about 10 ml of fresh peripheral blood. Total RNA was extracted using Trizol reagent, and RNA quality was checked on an Agilent 2100 Bioanalyzer. For repertoire sequencing, the TCR beta CDR3 regions were amplified from RNA transcripts. The first round was an RT-PCR using HTBI primers with the Qiagen OneStep RT-PCR kit, and this first round was followed by a second-round multiplex PCR, then size selection and purification. Libraries were sequenced on an Illumina HiSeq2000 using paired-end 100 bp reads. On the authors' methods: SOAPnuke was used to process the reads, removing any read that contained adapters or uncalled bases, had a mean Phred below 15, or lacked an exact match to the constant primer or identifier. High-quality paired reads were merged with COPE v1.2.5. Each unique nucleotide sequence was treated as a clonotype, and MiTCR v1.1 was used to align the clonotypes to the IMGT TRB V, D and J references. The analysis was limited to V-J combinations with a frequency above 0.0001, which together covered roughly 99% of the repertoires. For each V-J combination, a TCR clonal expansion and chaos score was defined as the ratio of F50 clonal expansion to chaos observed in the TCRdist matrix. Welch's t-statistics and random forest were used to reduce the features to about 14 V-J combinations, which were then used as input to a naive Bayes classifier. The Morisita-Horn index was used to measure how similar the thyroid and blood repertoires were. The raw public data were reprocessed by TCRdb itself: fastp quality trimming at Q25, MiXCR clonotype calling, in-frame beta chains only. Each record represents a unique CDR3 protein, reported with the most common genes and DNA among its rows. The V and J calls, along with clone size, are taken from TCRdb and not from the paper's own processing. For this sample the table gives 650,000 to 800,000 distinct CDR3 sequences, of which under 50% were detected only once. 2.5% to 3.5% of the sample lies in the top ten.

The germline V gene supplies CDR1 SGDLS and CDR2 YYNGEE. The CDR3 starts with the cysteine, ends with the phenylalanine, and has 15 residues. The CDR3 DNA has 45 bases and is translated from base 1. After removal of 5 bases from V and 4 bases from J, the junction retains 7 bases not matched to a gene. The chain links TRBV9 with TRBJ2-7; the junction holds 12 bases that match TRBD1. The sequenced sample was peripheral blood. This TCR was sampled from an adult man with Graves' ophthalmopathy. The CDR3 protein: CASRPRDRGLYEQYF. DNA sequence: TGTGCCAGCAGACCCCGGGACAGGGGGCTATACGAGCAGTACTTC.